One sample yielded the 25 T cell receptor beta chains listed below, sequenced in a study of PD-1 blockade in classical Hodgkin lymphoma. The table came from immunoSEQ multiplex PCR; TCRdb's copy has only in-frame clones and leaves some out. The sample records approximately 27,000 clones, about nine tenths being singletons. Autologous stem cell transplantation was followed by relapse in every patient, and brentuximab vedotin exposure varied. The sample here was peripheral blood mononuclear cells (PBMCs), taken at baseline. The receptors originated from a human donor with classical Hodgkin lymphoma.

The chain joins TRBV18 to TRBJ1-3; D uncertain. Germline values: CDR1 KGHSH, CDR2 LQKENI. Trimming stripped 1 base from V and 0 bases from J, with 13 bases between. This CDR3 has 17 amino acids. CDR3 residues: CASSPQTNSFSGNTIYF. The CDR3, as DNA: TGTGCCAGCTCACCACAGACGAACAGCTTCTCTGGAAACACCATATATTTT.

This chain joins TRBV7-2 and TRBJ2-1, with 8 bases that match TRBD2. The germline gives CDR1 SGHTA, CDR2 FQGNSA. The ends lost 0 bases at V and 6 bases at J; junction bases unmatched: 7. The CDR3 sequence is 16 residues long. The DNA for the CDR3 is TGTGCCAGCAGCTTAGCCGGGGGGGCCAGGTCCAATGAGCAGTTCTTC. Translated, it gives CASSLAGGARSNEQFF.

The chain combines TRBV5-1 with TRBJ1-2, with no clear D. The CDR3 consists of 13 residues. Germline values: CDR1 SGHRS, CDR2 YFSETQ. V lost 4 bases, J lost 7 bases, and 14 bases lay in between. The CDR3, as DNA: TGCGCCAGCAGCGACGGTGGGAGGAGTGGCTACACCTTC. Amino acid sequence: CASSDGGRSGYTF.

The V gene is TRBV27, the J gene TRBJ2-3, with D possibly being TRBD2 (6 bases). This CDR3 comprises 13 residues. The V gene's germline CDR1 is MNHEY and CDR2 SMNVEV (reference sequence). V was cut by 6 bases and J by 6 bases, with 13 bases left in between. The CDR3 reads CASSRGTVDTQYF. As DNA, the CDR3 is TGTGCCAGCAGCCGCGGGACGGTCGATACGCAGTATTTT.

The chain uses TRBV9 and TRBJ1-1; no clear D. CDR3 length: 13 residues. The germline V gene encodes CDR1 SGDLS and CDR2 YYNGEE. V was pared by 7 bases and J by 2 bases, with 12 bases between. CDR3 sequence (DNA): TGTGCCAGCGGTGAGGCGTTTAACACTGAAGCTTTCTTT. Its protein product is CASGEAFNTEAFF.

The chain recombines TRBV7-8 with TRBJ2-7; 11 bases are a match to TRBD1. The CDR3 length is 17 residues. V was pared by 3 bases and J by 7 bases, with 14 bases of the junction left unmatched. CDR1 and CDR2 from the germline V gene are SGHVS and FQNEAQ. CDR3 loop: CASSFATGQGETGEQYF. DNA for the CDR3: TGTGCCAGCAGCTTCGCCACGGGACAGGGGGAAACGGGGGAGCAGTACTTC.

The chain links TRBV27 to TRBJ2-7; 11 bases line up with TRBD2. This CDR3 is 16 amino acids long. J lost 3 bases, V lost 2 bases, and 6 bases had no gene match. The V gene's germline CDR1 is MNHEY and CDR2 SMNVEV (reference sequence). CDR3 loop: CASSLLAGGLGYEQYF. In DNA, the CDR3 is TGTGCCAGCAGTTTACTAGCGGGGGGTTTAGGCTACGAGCAGTACTTC.

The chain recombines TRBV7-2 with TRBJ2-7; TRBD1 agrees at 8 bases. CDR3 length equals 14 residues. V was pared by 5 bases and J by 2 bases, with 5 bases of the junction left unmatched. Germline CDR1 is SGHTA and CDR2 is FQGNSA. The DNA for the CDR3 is TGTGCCAGCAGCGGCGGGACAGGTCCCTACGAGCAGTACTTC. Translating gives CASSGGTGPYEQYF. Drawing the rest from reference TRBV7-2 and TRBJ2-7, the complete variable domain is GAGVSQSPSNKVTEKGKDVELRCDPISGHTALYWYRQSLGQGLEFLIYFQGNSAPDKSGLPSDRFSAERTGGSVSTLTIQRTQQEDSAVYLCASSGGTGPYEQYFGPGTRLTVT.

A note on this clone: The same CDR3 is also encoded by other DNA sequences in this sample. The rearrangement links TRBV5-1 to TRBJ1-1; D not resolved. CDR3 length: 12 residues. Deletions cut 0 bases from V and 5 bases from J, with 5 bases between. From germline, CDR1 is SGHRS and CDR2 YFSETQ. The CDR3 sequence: CASSLVGTEAFF. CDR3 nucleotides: TGCGCCAGCAGCTTGGTGGGTACTGAAGCTTTCTTT.

CDR3 in DNA: TGTGCCAGCAGCTTACAGGGGGATGGCACTGAAGCTTTCTTT. This encodes CASSLQGDGTEAFF. V and J are TRBV11-2 and TRBJ1-1, with 7 bases identical to TRBD1. Trimming at V came to 2 bases and at J to 4 bases, leaving 4 bases not matched to a gene. The CDR3 consists of 14 residues. CDR1 is SGHAT and CDR2 is FQNNGV in the germline V gene.

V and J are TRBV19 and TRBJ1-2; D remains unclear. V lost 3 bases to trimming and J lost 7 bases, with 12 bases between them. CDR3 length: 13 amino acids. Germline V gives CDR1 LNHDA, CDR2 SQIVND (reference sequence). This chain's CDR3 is CASSMAVVGGYTF. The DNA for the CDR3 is TGTGCCAGTAGTATGGCAGTGGTTGGTGGCTACACCTTC.

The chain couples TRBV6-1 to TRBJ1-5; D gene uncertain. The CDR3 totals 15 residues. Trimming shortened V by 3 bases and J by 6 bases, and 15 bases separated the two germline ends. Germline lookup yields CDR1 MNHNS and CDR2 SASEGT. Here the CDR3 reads CASSEEVGLSQPQHF. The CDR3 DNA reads TGTGCCAGCAGTGAGGAGGTGGGTCTTAGTCAGCCCCAGCATTTT.

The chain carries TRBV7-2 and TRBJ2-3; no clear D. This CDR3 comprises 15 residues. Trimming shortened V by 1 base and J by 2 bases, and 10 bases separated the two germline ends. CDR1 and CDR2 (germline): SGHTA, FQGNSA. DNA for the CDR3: TGTGCCAGCAGCTTAGTCGGATCTACCACAGATACGCAGTATTTT. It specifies CASSLVGSTTDTQYF.

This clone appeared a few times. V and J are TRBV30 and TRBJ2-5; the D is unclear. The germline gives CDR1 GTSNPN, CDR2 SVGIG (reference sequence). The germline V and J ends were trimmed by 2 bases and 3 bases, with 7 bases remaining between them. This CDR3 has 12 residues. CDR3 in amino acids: CAWSPSKETQYF. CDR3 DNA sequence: TGTGCCTGGAGTCCCTCCAAAGAGACCCAGTACTTC.

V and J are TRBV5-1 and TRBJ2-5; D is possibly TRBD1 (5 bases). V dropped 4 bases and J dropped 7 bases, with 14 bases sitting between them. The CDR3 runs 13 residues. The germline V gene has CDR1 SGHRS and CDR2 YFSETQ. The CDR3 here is CASSTQGEVTQYF. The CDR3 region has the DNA TGCGCCAGCAGCACCCAGGGTGAGGTGACCCAGTACTTC.

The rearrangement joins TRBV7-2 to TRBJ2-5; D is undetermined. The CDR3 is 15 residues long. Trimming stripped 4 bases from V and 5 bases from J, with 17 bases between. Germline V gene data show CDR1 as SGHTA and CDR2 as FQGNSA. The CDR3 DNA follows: TGTGCCAGCAGCTCCCCAATTGGTTCCATGGAGACCCAGTACTTC. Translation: CASSSPIGSMETQYF.

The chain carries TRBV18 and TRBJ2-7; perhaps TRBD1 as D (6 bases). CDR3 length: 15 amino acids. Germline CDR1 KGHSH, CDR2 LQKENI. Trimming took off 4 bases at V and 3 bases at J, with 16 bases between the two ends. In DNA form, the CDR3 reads TGTGCCAGCTCACTGGGACACCCAAGGGACTACGAGCAGTACTTC. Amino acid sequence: CASSLGHPRDYEQYF.

In nucleotides, the CDR3 is TGTGCCAGCAGTGAACTAGCGGGGGGGTACAATGAGCAGTTCTTC. Protein product: CASSELAGGYNEQFF. The rearrangement links TRBV6-1 to TRBJ2-1; 12 bases align to TRBD2. This CDR3 has 15 amino acids. The V gene's germline CDR1 is MNHNS and CDR2 SASEGT. The junction had 0 bases not matched to a gene; V was cut back by 2 bases and J by 4 bases.

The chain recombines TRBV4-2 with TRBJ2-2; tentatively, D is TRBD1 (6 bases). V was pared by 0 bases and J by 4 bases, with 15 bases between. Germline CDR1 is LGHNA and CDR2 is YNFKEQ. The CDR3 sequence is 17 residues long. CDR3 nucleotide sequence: TGTGCCAGCAGCCAAGATTCCGTACAGGGTAGCACCGGGGAGCTGTTTTTT. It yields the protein CASSQDSVQGSTGELFF.

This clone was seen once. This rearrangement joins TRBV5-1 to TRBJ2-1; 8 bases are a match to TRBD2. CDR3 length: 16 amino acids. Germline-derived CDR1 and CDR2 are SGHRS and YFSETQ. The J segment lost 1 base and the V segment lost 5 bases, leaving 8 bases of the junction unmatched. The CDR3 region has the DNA TGCGCCAGCAGTCTGGGTACGGGGGGGTCCTACAATGAGCAGTTCTTC. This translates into CASSLGTGGSYNEQFF.

CDR3 protein: CASSLEGGFQETQYF. The CDR3, as DNA: TGCGCCAGCAGCTTAGAAGGGGGGTTCCAAGAGACCCAGTACTTC. V is TRBV5-1 and J is TRBJ2-5; D possibly uses TRBD1 or TRBD2 (6 bases each). From germline, CDR1 is SGHRS and CDR2 YFSETQ. There are 15 residues in the CDR3. V gave up 2 bases and J gave up 1 base, with 12 bases separating them.

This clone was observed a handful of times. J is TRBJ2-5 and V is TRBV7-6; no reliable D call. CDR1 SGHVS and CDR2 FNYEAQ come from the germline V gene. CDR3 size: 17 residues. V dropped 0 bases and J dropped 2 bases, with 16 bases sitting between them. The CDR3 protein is CASSLAPPTMGQETQYF. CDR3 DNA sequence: TGTGCCAGCAGCTTAGCTCCCCCTACTATGGGACAAGAGACCCAGTACTTC.

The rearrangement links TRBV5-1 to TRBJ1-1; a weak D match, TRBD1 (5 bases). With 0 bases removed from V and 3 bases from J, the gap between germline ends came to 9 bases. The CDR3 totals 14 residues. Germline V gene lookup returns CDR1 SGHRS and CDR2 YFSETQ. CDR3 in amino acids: CASSLGQSYTEAFF. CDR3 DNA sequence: TGCGCCAGCAGCTTGGGACAGTCGTACACTGAAGCTTTCTTT.

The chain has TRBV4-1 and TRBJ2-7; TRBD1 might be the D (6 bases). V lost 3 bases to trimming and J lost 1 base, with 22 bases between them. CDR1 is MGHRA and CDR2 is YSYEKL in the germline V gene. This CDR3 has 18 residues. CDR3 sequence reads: CASSQWTHRVGVSYEQYF. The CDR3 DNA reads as TGCGCCAGCAGCCAGTGGACCCACAGGGTTGGGGTATCCTACGAGCAGTACTTC.

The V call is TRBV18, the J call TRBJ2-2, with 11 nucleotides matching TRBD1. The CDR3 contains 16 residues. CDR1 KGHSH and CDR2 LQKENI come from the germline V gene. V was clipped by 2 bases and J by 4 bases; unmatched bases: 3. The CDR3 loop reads CASSPGQGAVTGELFF. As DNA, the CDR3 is TGTGCCAGCTCACCAGGACAGGGGGCGGTCACCGGGGAGCTGTTTTTT.